One sample yielded the 22 T cell receptor beta chains listed below, sequenced in a study of T-cell memory formation after mild COVID-19. TCRdb reprocessed the 5' RACE reads via MiXCR and lists one record per CDR3 protein. The table includes roughly 130,000 distinct CDR3 sequences, roughly 6% detected once. Sequenced material: PBMCs or a T cell subset sorted from them (not recorded which). These receptors all stem from an adult woman who had mild COVID-19 (a few samples of this study predate the infection). Cell type and time point are not known.

This clonotype has just a few counts. The chain links TRBV20-1 to TRBJ1-2; D is perhaps TRBD1 (5 bases). The V gene lost 6 bases and the J gene lost 1 base, with 9 bases spanning the gap. The germline CDR1 and CDR2 sequences are DFQATT and SNEGSKA (reference sequence). This CDR3 has 12 amino acids. The CDR3 coding sequence is TGCAGTGCGGGGGAAAGTAACTATGGCTACACCTTC. Its protein product is CSAGESNYGYTF.

The gene calls are TRBV5-1 and TRBJ2-3, with TRBD2 identical over 14 bases. Germline V CDR1 and CDR2: SGHRS, YFSETQ. The CDR3 extends over 18 amino acids. J gave up 4 bases and V 4 bases, and 11 bases lay outside the gene matches. The CDR3, as DNA: TGCGCCAGCAGCGGCGGGGGACTAGCGGGAGTTGGGGCAGATACGCAGTATTTT. Translating it yields CASSGGGLAGVGADTQYF.

This clonotype was detected ten times or more. The chain combines TRBV6-5 with TRBJ2-7, with 8 positions matching TRBD2. V trimming: 6 bases; J trimming: 0 bases; junction bases outside the gene matches: 10. The CDR3 has 16 residues. The germline V gene encodes CDR1 MNHEY and CDR2 SVGAGI. CDR3 in amino acids: CASSRGGSGSSYEQYF. The CDR3 coding sequence is TGTGCCAGCAGCCGTGGTGGGAGCGGGAGCTCCTACGAGCAGTACTTC.

This clonotype has just a few counts. The J gene is TRBJ1-1, the V gene TRBV7-9, with D possibly matching TRBD1 (5 bases). CDR1 is SEHNR, CDR2 FQNEAQ, per germline (reference sequence). The ends were cut back, 1 base at V and 4 bases at J, with 25 bases in the middle. The CDR3 runs to 19 residues. The chain's CDR3 is CASSLGSNYKGRWGTEAFF. CDR3 nucleotide sequence: TGTGCCAGCAGCTTAGGATCAAATTACAAGGGGCGTTGGGGCACTGAAGCTTTCTTT.

This clonotype was recorded at least ten times. The V and J genes are TRBV9 and TRBJ2-3; D is unclear. Germline loops: CDR1 SGDLS, CDR2 YYNGEE. The CDR3 has 13 residues. The ends were cut back, 4 bases at V and 4 bases at J, with 10 bases in the middle. This chain's CDR3 is CASSPGSADTQYF. Written as DNA, the CDR3 is TGTGCCAGCAGCCCTGGCTCCGCAGATACGCAGTATTTT.

In this sample, this clonotype turned up a few times. The chain employs TRBV19 and TRBJ2-6; D uncertain. Looked up from germline, CDR1 is LNHDA and CDR2 is SQIVND (reference sequence). Between the trimmed V and J ends, which lost 4 bases and 0 bases, there was a span of 7 bases. The CDR3 is made up of 15 amino acids. The CDR3 DNA follows: TGTGCCAGTAGTAACCACCTCTCTGGGGCCAACGTCCTGACTTTC. Protein: CASSNHLSGANVLTF.

The chain recombines TRBV15 with TRBJ2-7, with a possible D match to TRBD1 (5 bases). V lost 0 bases and J lost 2, with 11 bases in between. Per germline, CDR1 LNHNV and CDR2 YYDKDF (reference sequence). This CDR3 spans 15 amino acids. CDR3 sequence (DNA): TGTGCCACCAGCAGAGATTTGGCAGGGACCTACGAGCAGTACTTC. This gives the protein CATSRDLAGTYEQYF.

This clonotype occurred many times. The chain links TRBV7-6 to TRBJ1-1; 8 bases align to TRBD1. The length of the CDR3 is 16 residues. In germline, CDR1 is SGHVS, CDR2 FNYEAQ. V trimming: 0 bases; J trimming: 1 base; junction bases outside the gene matches: 4. The CDR3 sequence: CASSLAPGQGNTEAFF. The CDR3 nucleotides read TGTGCCAGCAGCTTAGCCCCCGGACAGGGGAACACTGAAGCTTTCTTT.

This clonotype was picked up many times. This chain uses TRBV3-1 with TRBJ1-6; D ambiguous. The V end lost 1 base, the J end lost 7 bases, and 2 bases lay between the germline ends. Germline CDR1 LGHDT, CDR2 YNNKEL (reference sequence). The CDR3 is 12 residues long. CDR3 amino acids: CASSQGNSPLHF. CDR3 DNA sequence: TGTGCCAGCAGCCAAGGGAATTCACCCCTCCACTTT.

The table lists this clonotype with many counts. The chain recombines TRBV4-1 with TRBJ2-2; possibly TRBD1 for D (7 bases). This CDR3 comprises 16 residues. With 4 bases removed from V and 1 base from J, the gap between germline ends came to 13 bases. CDR1 is MGHRA and CDR2 is YSYEKL in the germline V gene. CDR3 DNA: TGCGCCAGCAGCCGCCAGCAGGGGGGGAACACCGGGGAGCTGTTTTTT. It is translated as CASSRQQGGNTGELFF.

The chain is built from TRBV3-1 and TRBJ2-1, with 7 bases lining up with TRBD1. The CDR3 is made up of 15 amino acids. The trim removed 4 bases at V and 8 bases at J, leaving 11 bases unmatched. In germline, CDR1 is LGHDT, CDR2 YNNKEL (reference sequence). The CDR3 region is CASSRNLRGPDEQFF. CDR3 DNA: TGTGCCAGCAGCCGGAATTTAAGGGGGCCCGATGAGCAGTTCTTC.

The sample holds many counts of this clonotype. V usage is TRBV12-3 or TRBV12-4 and J usage is TRBJ1-2, with 7 positions matching TRBD1. V gave up 3 bases and J gave up 2 bases; unmatched junction bases: 6. The CDR3 is made up of 15 amino acids. The CDR3 sequence: CASSLAGGGNYGYTF. DNA of the CDR3: TGTGCCAGCAGTTTGGCAGGGGGTGGAAACTATGGCTACACCTTC.

J is TRBJ2-1 and V is TRBV6-2 or TRBV6-3; D remains ambiguous. The length of the CDR3 is 12 residues. The V gene's germline CDR1 is MNHEY and CDR2 SVGEGT. Trimming took 2 bases from V and 5 from J, leaving 4 bases between them. The CDR3 is CASSYQHNEQFF. The CDR3 nucleotides are TGTGCCAGCAGTTACCAACACAATGAGCAGTTCTTC.

This clonotype was detected ten times or more. The chain couples TRBV4-2 to TRBJ2-7, with D possibly matching TRBD2 (5 bases). Germline lookup yields CDR1 LGHNA and CDR2 YNFKEQ. There are 13 residues in the CDR3. Trimming cost V 1 base and J 3 bases, with 7 bases left between them. CDR3 protein: CASSQGGDYEQYF. The CDR3 DNA follows: TGTGCCAGCAGCCAAGGGGGAGACTACGAGCAGTACTTC.

There are many counts of this clonotype. V and J are TRBV7-3 and TRBJ2-6, with D perhaps TRBD1 or TRBD2 (5 bases each). CDR3 size: 16 residues. Per the germline V gene, CDR1 is SGHTA and CDR2 is FQGTGA. Trimming removed 1 base from V and 4 bases from J, with 11 bases in between. The CDR3 reads CASSLRTGQGANVLTF. CDR3 DNA sequence: TGTGCCAGCAGCTTAAGAACGGGGCAAGGGGCCAACGTCCTGACTTTC.

This clonotype has a count of ten or more. The chain is built from TRBV20-1 and TRBJ2-5, with D unresolved. CDR1 is DFQATT, CDR2 SNEGSKA, per germline (reference sequence). The CDR3 consists of 11 residues. Trimming pared 3 bases from V and 5 bases from J, leaving 7 bases between. The CDR3 nucleotides read TGCAGTGCTAGGGCAGGCGAGACCCAGTACTTC. Protein sequence: CSARAGETQYF.

This chain joins TRBV10-3 and TRBJ2-7; D perhaps matches TRBD2 (5 bases). The CDR3 length is 15 residues. CDR1 ENHRY and CDR2 SYGVKD come from the germline V gene. V was clipped by 4 bases and J by 0 bases, with 13 bases between them. The chain's CDR3 is CAISGETSTSYEQYF. CDR3 bases: TGTGCCATCAGTGGGGAGACAAGTACCTCCTACGAGCAGTACTTC.

J is TRBJ2-7 and V is TRBV5-1; TRBD1 or TRBD2 may be the D gene (5 bases each). The CDR3 has 14 amino acids. With 4 bases removed from V and 2 bases from J, the gap between germline ends came to 13 bases. Germline CDR1 and CDR2: SGHRS and YFSETQ. The CDR3 spells CASSGRGQAYEQYF. DNA for the CDR3: TGCGCCAGCAGCGGCCGGGGCCAGGCCTACGAGCAGTACTTC.

A few counts support this clonotype. The chain is built from TRBV7-8 and TRBJ1-1; possible D gene TRBD1, 6 bases. CDR1 and CDR2 (germline): SGHVS, FQNEAQ. The CDR3 extends over 18 amino acids. V was cut by 3 bases and J by 1 base, with 21 bases left in between. The CDR3 sequence: CASSLWGAGSLRNTEAFF. CDR3 coding DNA: TGTGCCAGCAGCTTGTGGGGGGCGGGGTCCCTACGGAACACTGAAGCTTTCTTT. The full variable domain, its missing parts supplied by reference TRBV7-8 and TRBJ1-1, is GAGVSQSPRYKVAKRGQDVALRCDPISGHVSLFWYQQALGQGPEFLTYFQNEAQLDKSGLPSDRFFAERPEGSVSTLKIQRTQQEDSAVYLCASSLWGAGSLRNTEAFFGQGTRLTVV.

This clonotype was recorded a few times. The chain joins TRBV6-2 or TRBV6-3 to TRBJ2-3; TRBD2 aligns across 8 bases. Trimming at V came to 6 bases and at J to 4 bases, leaving 9 bases not matched to a gene. The CDR3 consists of 15 residues. The germline V gene has CDR1 MNHEY and CDR2 SVGEGT. The CDR3 DNA reads as TGTGCCAGCAGATCAGCGGGACTAGATGCAGATACGCAGTATTTT. This gives the protein CASRSAGLDADTQYF.

The CDR3 sequence: CASSPRGASETQYF. For the CDR3, the DNA is TGTGCCAGCAGCCCGCGGGGGGCGAGTGAGACCCAGTACTTC. This chain joins TRBV5-4 and TRBJ2-5, with 8 bases aligning to TRBD2. The ends lost 4 bases at V and 5 bases at J; junction bases unmatched: 7. The CDR3 totals 14 residues. Germline V gene lookup returns CDR1 SGHNT and CDR2 YYREEE (reference sequence).

Details on this clonotype: One end of the junction does not line up with germline, which may come from a read error. The rearrangement uses TRBV7-9 and TRBJ2-7; D is ambiguous. This CDR3 comprises 13 residues. Germline V gene sequence: CDR1 SEHNR, CDR2 FQNEAQ (reference sequence). This chain's CDR3 is CASSPSAELGPLF. The CDR3 DNA reads as TGTGCCAGCAGCCCGAGCGCGGAATTGGGCCCCCTATTC.